Each of the 15 T cell receptor beta chains below was sequenced from the same sample in a study of naive and memory T cell subsets. Both TRBC1 and TRBC2 were covered by a beta constant-region primer of two equimolar oligonucleotides. Four rounds of PCR amplified the ligated cDNA using nested alpha and beta constant-region primers plus SP2. MiXCR, run by TCRdb on the UMI-ligation and nested PCR reads, gives a single entry per CDR3 protein. The sample has roughly 99,000 distinct CDR3 sequences, approximately 10% seen once. Findings and limits, study-wide: Especially in CD8 cells, naive repertoires contained a few larger clonotypes, possibly CD45RA-re-expressing memory cells.

No antigen has been assigned to these receptors. Sequencing was carried out using naive CD4+ T cells from blood. These receptors all come from a human donor in good health.

This clonotype was seen at least ten times. The chain has TRBV7-2 and TRBJ1-6; TRBD1 agrees at 7 bases. The CDR3 loop spans 16 amino acids. Per the germline V gene, CDR1 is SGHTA and CDR2 is FQGNSA. V dropped 5 bases and J dropped 5; count of bases not matched to a gene: 9. The CDR3 DNA reads as TGTGCCAGCAGCCCGCAACCGGGACAGAATAATTCACCCCTCCACTTT. Translating it yields CASSPQPGQNNSPLHF.

The rearrangement links TRBV6-1 to TRBJ2-1; unclear D gene. This CDR3 region has 16 residues. Between the trimmed V and J ends, which lost 6 bases and 0 bases, there was a span of 15 bases. CDR1 MNHNS and CDR2 SASEGT come from the germline V gene. The CDR3 protein is CASSPWTASSYNEQFF. The CDR3, as DNA: TGTGCCAGCAGCCCATGGACGGCCAGCTCCTACAATGAGCAGTTCTTC.

A few counts support this clonotype. This rearrangement joins TRBV18 to TRBJ2-7; 8 nucleotides line up with TRBD2. Germline-derived CDR1 and CDR2 are KGHSH and LQKENI. The CDR3 consists of 16 residues. J lost 2 bases, V lost 2 bases, and 8 bases had no gene match. DNA for the CDR3: TGTGCCAGCTCACCAATAGGTAGCGGGGTCACCTACGAGCAGTACTTC. It is translated as CASSPIGSGVTYEQYF.

This clonotype was counted only a few times. The chain employs TRBV7-2 and TRBJ2-1; D may correspond to TRBD1 or TRBD2 (5 bases each). The length of the CDR3 is 12 residues. Looked up from germline, CDR1 is SGHTA and CDR2 is FQGNSA. Trimming took 5 bases from V and 12 from J, leaving 14 bases between them. CDR3 sequence: CASSPGPSRQFF. CDR3 DNA: TGTGCCAGCAGCCCGGGGCCAAGCAGGCAGTTCTTC.

This clonotype was counted at least ten times. The J gene is TRBJ2-7, the V gene TRBV27; possibly TRBD2 for D (7 bases). The CDR3 totals 14 residues. Germline CDR1 is MNHEY and CDR2 is SMNVEV (reference sequence). V lost 4 bases to trimming and J lost 3 bases, with 13 bases between them. CDR3 sequence reads: CASSSMGGLYEQYF. In nucleotides, the CDR3 is TGTGCCAGCAGTTCCATGGGGGGGCTCTACGAGCAGTACTTC.

This clonotype was observed at least ten times. The chain is built from TRBV4-3 and TRBJ2-7; D remains ambiguous. The ends were cut back, 4 bases at V and 4 bases at J, with 17 bases in the middle. This CDR3 comprises 15 residues. Per germline, CDR1 LGHNA and CDR2 YSLEER. The CDR3 spells CASSPQLSQTYEQYF. For the CDR3, the DNA is TGCGCCAGCAGCCCCCAGCTCAGCCAAACATACGAGCAGTACTTC.

This clonotype was recorded at least ten times. The chain couples TRBV18 to TRBJ2-1, with 8 bases aligning to TRBD1. Germline trimming cut 2 bases from V and 4 bases from J; bases unmatched to any gene: 7. The length of the CDR3 is 16 residues. CDR1 KGHSH and CDR2 LQKENI come from the germline V gene. CDR3 protein: CASSPLRQGAYNEQFF. DNA for the CDR3: TGTGCCAGCTCACCATTGCGTCAGGGGGCTTACAATGAGCAGTTCTTC. The full variable domain, its missing parts supplied by reference TRBV18 and TRBJ2-1, is NAGVMQNPRHLVRRRGQEARLRCSPMKGHSHVYWYRQLPEEGLKFMVYLQKENIIDESGMPKERFSAEFPKEGPSILRIQQVVRGDSAAYFCASSPLRQGAYNEQFFGPGTRLTVL.

The chain joins TRBV7-7 to TRBJ2-3, with D possibly being TRBD2 (5 bases). The CDR3 sequence is 13 residues long. CDR1 and CDR2 from the germline V gene are SSHAT and FNYEAQ (reference sequence). V was clipped by 3 bases and J by 4 bases, with 8 bases between them. The DNA of the CDR3 is TGTGCCAGCAGCTTTCGGGAACCAGATACGCAGTATTTT. Translation gives CASSFREPDTQYF. Full variable domain (missing parts from reference TRBV7-7 and TRBJ2-3): GAGVSQSPRYKVTKRGQDVTLRCDPISSHATLYWYQQALGQGPEFLTYFNYEAQPDKSGLPSDRFSAERPEGSISTLTIQRTEQRDSAMYRCASSFREPDTQYFGPGTRLTVL.

This clonotype has a count of ten or more. The V call is TRBV2, the J call TRBJ2-7, with D tentatively TRBD2 (6 bases). Trimming left V 5 bases short and J 7 bases short, with 27 bases between. The CDR3 sequence is 17 residues long. Germline V gives CDR1 SNHLY, CDR2 FYNNEI. The CDR3, as DNA: TGTGCCAGCAGTCGGCGGGACGCCGGGGGAACCAAGGTAGAGCAGTACTTC. Translating it yields CASSRRDAGGTKVEQYF.

This clonotype was seen a handful of times. The rearrangement joins TRBV18 to TRBJ1-2; 10 bases align to TRBD1. After removal of 3 bases from V and 5 bases from J, the junction contained 6 bases not matched to a gene. Germline loops: CDR1 KGHSH, CDR2 LQKENI. The CDR3 covers 15 residues. CDR3 amino acids: CASSPSTGGAYGYTF. CDR3 DNA sequence: TGTGCCAGCTCACCCTCGACAGGGGGCGCTTATGGCTACACCTTC.

This clonotype was detected a few times. Its ends do not fully match the called genes, so a read error is possible. The chain uses TRBV7-7 and TRBJ2-3; unclear D gene. The CDR3 runs 14 residues. Germline V gene lookup returns CDR1 SSHAT and CDR2 FNYEAQ (reference sequence). CDR3 nucleotide sequence: TGTGCTAGCAGCCTTAGAGCTAATTCAGATACGCAGTATTTT. Translated, it gives CASSLRANSDTQYF.

This clonotype was counted ten times or more. The rearrangement joins TRBV29-1 to TRBJ2-1, with 10 bases aligning to TRBD1. Germline V gene data show CDR1 as SQVTM and CDR2 as ANQGSEA. The CDR3 runs to 14 residues. V shed 7 bases, J shed 6 bases, and the junction held 9 bases outside the gene matches. The CDR3 sequence: CSDRTGGRSNEQFF. CDR3 nucleotide sequence: TGCAGCGATCGGACAGGGGGGCGCTCCAATGAGCAGTTCTTC.

Many counts were recorded for this clonotype. The chain joins TRBV23-1 to TRBJ2-5; tentative D call: TRBD2 (5 bases). TRBV23-1 is flagged as an ORF with uncertain function. This CDR3 is built from 14 residues. Trimming stripped 1 base from V and 4 bases from J, with 10 bases between. The CDR3 nucleotides read TGCGCCAGCAGTCAATTTTCAGGAGGAGAGACCCAGTACTTC. Residues: CASSQFSGGETQYF.

This clonotype was recorded at least ten times. V usage is TRBV20-1 and J usage is TRBJ2-7, with 11 bases aligning to TRBD2. Trimming at V came to 0 bases and at J to 9 bases, leaving 7 bases not matched to a gene. The CDR3 is 14 amino acids. Germline lookup yields CDR1 DFQATT and CDR2 SNEGSKA (reference sequence). This chain's CDR3 is CSARDASGGPVQYF. CDR3 DNA: TGCAGTGCTAGAGATGCTAGCGGGGGGCCCGTGCAGTACTTC.

This clonotype was counted a few times. J is TRBJ1-6 and V is TRBV4-3, with 7 bases lining up with TRBD1. The V and J ends lost 4 bases and 15 bases, in that order; junction bases with no gene match: 15. Germline V gene data show CDR1 as LGHNA and CDR2 as YSLEER. This CDR3 region has 15 residues. CDR3 amino acids: CASSLEQTGSDILHF. The CDR3 DNA reads TGCGCCAGCAGCCTAGAACAGACAGGGTCCGACATCCTCCACTTT.